The rows below give T cell receptor beta chains drawn from one sample of a study of cytomegalovirus exposure and HLA in healthy donors. Sequencing used immunoSEQ multiplex PCR; TCRdb keeps in-frame clones, though not all of them. This table holds about 84,000 clones, 80% to 90% found once. Sequenced input: PBMCs. The receptors shown here come from a man between 18 and 29 years old in good health and CMV-seronegative. Both conserved end residues are part of each CDR3. A D gene is named only where the DNA matches it firmly. Part of the rows lack a size; the others show once, few, many or a class for expanded clones.

D gene	clone size	V gene	J gene	CDR3 DNA	CDR3 protein
TRBD1	NA	TRBV19	TRBJ1-2	TGTGCCAGTAACCCGACAGGGGACGGGAACTATGGCTACACCTTC	CASNPTGDGNYGYTF
NA	NA	TRBV28	TRBJ1-2	TGTGCCAGCAGTGTATCGGTCTATGGCTACACCTTC	CASSVSVYGYTF
NA	NA	TRBV6-5	TRBJ2-3	TGTGCCAGCAGGGGCACAGGAGCGGATACGCAGTATTTT	CASRGTGADTQYF
TRBD2	NA	TRBV6-5	TRBJ2-1	TGTGCCAGCAGTCACGGGACTAGCCTGGGCAATGAGCAGTTCTTC	CASSHGTSLGNEQFF
TRBD2	NA	TRBV7-3	TRBJ2-1	TGTGCCAGCAGCCAACATAGCGGGAGCGGGATTGGCGACAATGAGCAGTTCTTC	CASSQHSGSGIGDNEQFF
NA	NA	TRBV4-1	TRBJ1-6	TGCGCCAGCAGCCAAGATGGCTCCGAATACTCCTATAATTCACCCCTCCACTTT	CASSQDGSEYSYNSPLHF
NA	NA	TRBV19	TRBJ2-3	TGTGCCAGTAGTATTTCCCATCCGGGTACGCAGTATTTT	CASSISHPGTQYF
NA	NA	TRBV6-1	TRBJ2-2	TGTGCCAGCGGGGCTACAACGAACACCGGGGAGCTGTTTTTT	CASGATTNTGELFF
TRBD2	NA	TRBV15	TRBJ2-5	TGTGCCACCAGCAGAGATCCTAGCGGGATATTGGGGACCCAGTACTTC	CATSRDPSGILGTQYF
NA	once	TRBV6-1	TRBJ1-4	TGTGCCAGCAGTGAAGAGGGGCGGAAACTGTTTTTT	CASSEEGRKLFF
NA	NA	TRBV7-9	TRBJ2-6	TGTGCCAGCTGGGGAGAGTCTGGGGCCAACGTCCTGACTTTC	CASWGESGANVLTF
TRBD2	NA	TRBV7-9	TRBJ2-7	TGTGCCAGCAGCGTAGCGGGAGGGAGGGGAACCTACGAGCAGTACTTC	CASSVAGGRGTYEQYF
NA	NA	TRBV25-1	TRBJ1-6	TGTGCCAGCGAACCTCCGGGGGTGAGCTCACCCCTCCACTTT	CASEPPGVSSPLHF
TRBD2	NA	TRBV28	TRBJ2-5	TGTGCCAGCAGTAGCGGGAGGGGCGTGGAGACCCAGTACTTC	CASSSGRGVETQYF